The TCR beta chain described here comes from a study of STAT5B mutations in CD4+ large granular lymphocyte leukemia. The CDR3 spans 16 residues. Trimming took 2 bases from V and 1 from J, leaving 13 bases between them. The germline gives CDR1 SEHNR, CDR2 FQNEAQ (reference sequence). General observations from the study: TRBV06-family usage was enriched in top patient clones (8/27) versus controls (2/35). Without putative leukemic clones, patient CD4-sorted repertoires remained more clonal than healthy CD4+ repertoires.

How the authors handled the data: Lowest detectable productive clonotype frequency was 2.59 x 10-5. Here immunoSEQ multiplex PCR was the method, and the copy in TCRdb shows in-frame clones only, minus some. V, J and clone size are taken as reported in that table, and D and trimming were inferred from the DNA itself. Of 34,000 or so clones listed, roughly 80% are singletons. In regard to this clone: Its matching antigen is unknown.

Controls came from buffy coats of healthy blood donors. Sample: CD4+ T cells from blood buffy coats. The sequence came from a human donor in good health. The V gene is TRBV7-9, the J gene TRBJ2-3; D is undetermined. CDR3 sequence reads: CASSLPGIGGTDTQYF. For the CDR3, the DNA is TGTGCCAGCAGCTTACCAGGCATTGGGGGCACAGATACGCAGTATTTT.